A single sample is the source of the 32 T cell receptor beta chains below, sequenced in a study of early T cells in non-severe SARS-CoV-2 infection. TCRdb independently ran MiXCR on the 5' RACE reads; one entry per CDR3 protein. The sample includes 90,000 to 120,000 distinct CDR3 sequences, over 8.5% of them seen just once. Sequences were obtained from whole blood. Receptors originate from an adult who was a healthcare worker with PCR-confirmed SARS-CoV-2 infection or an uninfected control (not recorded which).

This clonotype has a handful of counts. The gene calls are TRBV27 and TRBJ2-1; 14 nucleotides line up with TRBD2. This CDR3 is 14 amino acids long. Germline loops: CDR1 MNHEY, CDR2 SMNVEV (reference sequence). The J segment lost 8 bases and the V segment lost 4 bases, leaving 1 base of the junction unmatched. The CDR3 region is CASSSGLAGDEQFF. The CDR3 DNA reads TGTGCCAGCAGTTCGGGACTAGCGGGAGATGAGCAGTTCTTC.

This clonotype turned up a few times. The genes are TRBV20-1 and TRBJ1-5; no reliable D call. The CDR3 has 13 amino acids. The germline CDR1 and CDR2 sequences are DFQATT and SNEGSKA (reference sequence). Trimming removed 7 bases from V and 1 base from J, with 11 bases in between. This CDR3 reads CSVPIGSNQPQHF. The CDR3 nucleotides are TGCAGTGTACCGATCGGCAGCAATCAGCCCCAGCATTTT.

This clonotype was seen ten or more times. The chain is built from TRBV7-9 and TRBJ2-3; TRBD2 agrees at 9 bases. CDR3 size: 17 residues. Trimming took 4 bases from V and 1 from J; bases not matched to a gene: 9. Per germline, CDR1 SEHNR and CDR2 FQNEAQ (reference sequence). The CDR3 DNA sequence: TGTGCCAGCAGCTCCGTTTTCCGGACTAGCGGCACAGATACGCAGTATTTT. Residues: CASSSVFRTSGTDTQYF.

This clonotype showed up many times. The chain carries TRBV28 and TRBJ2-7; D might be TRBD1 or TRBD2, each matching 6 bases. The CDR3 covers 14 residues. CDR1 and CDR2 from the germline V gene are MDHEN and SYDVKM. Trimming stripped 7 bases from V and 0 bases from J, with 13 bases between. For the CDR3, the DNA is TGTGCCAGCATCGGGGGCGGACGCTCCTACGAGCAGTACTTC. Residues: CASIGGGRSYEQYF.

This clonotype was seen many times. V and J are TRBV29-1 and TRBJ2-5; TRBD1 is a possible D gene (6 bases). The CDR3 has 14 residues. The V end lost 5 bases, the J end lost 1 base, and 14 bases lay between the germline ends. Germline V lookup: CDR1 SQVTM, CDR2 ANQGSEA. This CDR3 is CSVNPRGSQETQYF. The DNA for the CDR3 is TGCAGCGTTAACCCCAGGGGTAGCCAAGAGACCCAGTACTTC.

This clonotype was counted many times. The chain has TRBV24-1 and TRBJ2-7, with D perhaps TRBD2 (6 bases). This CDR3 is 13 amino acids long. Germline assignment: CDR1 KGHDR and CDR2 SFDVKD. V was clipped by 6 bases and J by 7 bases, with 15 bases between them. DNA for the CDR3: TGTGCCACCAGTAGATCCGGGGCGGGGGAGCAGTACTTC. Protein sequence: CATSRSGAGEQYF.

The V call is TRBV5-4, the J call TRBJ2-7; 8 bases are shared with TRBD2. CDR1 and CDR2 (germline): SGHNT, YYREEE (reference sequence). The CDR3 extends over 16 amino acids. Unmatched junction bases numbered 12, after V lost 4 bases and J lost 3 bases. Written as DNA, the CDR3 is TGTGCCAGCAGCGGAGTTCCCGGGACTAGATTCTACGAGCAGTACTTC. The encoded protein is CASSGVPGTRFYEQYF.

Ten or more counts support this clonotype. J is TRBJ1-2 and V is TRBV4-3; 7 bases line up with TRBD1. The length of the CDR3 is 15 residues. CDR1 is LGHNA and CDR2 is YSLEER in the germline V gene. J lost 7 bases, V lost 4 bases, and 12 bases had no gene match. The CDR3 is CASSPTGAHYFGYTF. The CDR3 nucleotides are TGCGCCAGCAGCCCCACAGGGGCTCACTACTTTGGCTACACCTTC.

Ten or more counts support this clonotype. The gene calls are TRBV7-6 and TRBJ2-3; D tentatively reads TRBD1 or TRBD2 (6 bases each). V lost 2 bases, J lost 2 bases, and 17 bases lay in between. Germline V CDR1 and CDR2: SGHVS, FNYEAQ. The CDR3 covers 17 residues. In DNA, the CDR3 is TGTGCCAGCAGCTTACCGGGGGCTTCGGGTTTCACAGATACGCAGTATTTT. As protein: CASSLPGASGFTDTQYF.

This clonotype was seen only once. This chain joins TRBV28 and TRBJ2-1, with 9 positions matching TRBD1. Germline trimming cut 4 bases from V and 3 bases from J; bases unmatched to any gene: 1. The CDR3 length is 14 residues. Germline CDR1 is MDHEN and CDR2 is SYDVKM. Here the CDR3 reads CASSSGQGYNEQFF. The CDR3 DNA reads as TGTGCCAGCAGTTCGGGACAGGGCTACAATGAGCAGTTCTTC.

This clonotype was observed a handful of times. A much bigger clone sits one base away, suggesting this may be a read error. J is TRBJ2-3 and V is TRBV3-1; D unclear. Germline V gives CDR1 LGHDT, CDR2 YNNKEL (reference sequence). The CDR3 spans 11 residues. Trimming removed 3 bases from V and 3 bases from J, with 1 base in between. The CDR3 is CASSQTDTQYF. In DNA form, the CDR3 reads TGTGCCAGCAGCCAGACAGATACGCAGTATTTT.

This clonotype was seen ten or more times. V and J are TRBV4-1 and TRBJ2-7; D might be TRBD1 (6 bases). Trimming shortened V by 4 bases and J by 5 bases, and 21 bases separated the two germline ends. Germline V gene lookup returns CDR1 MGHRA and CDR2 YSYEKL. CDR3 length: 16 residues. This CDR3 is CASSRREWTVVNEQYF. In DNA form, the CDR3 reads TGCGCCAGCAGCCGGAGAGAGTGGACAGTCGTGAACGAGCAGTACTTC.

The CDR3 loop reads CASSLFPYTGTYNEQFF. CDR3 DNA: TGTGCCAGCAGTTTATTCCCATACACTGGCACCTACAATGAGCAGTTCTTC. The gene calls are TRBV27 and TRBJ2-1; D is unresolved. Trimming shortened V by 1 base and J by 2 bases, and 15 bases separated the two germline ends. The germline V gene has CDR1 MNHEY and CDR2 SMNVEV (reference sequence). The CDR3 is 17 residues long.

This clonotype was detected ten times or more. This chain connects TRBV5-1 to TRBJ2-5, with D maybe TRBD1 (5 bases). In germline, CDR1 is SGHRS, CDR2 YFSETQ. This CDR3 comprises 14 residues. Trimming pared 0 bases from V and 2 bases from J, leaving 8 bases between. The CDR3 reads CASSLGTPQETQYF. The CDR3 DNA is TGCGCCAGCAGCTTGGGGACACCGCAAGAGACCCAGTACTTC.

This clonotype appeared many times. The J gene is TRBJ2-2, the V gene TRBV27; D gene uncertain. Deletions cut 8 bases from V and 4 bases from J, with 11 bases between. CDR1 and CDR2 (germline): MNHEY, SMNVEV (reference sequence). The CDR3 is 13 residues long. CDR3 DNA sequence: TGTGCCAGCTCCCCTCGTGGCACCGGGGAGCTGTTTTTT. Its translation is CASSPRGTGELFF.

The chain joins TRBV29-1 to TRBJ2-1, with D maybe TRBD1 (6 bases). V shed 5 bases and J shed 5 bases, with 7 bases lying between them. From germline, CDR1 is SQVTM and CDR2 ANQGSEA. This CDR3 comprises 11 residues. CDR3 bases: TGCAGCGTTCCAGGGGACAATGAGCAGTTCTTC. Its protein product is CSVPGDNEQFF.

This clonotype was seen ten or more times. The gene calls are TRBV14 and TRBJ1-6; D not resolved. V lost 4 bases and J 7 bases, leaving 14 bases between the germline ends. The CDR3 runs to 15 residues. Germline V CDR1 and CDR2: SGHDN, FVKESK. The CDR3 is CASSPSGFLNSPLHF. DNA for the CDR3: TGTGCCAGCAGCCCATCTGGCTTCCTCAATTCACCCCTCCACTTT. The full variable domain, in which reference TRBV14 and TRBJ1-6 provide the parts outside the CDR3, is EAGVTQFPSHSVIEKGQTVTLRCDPISGHDNLYWYRRVMGKEIKFLLHFVKESKQDESGMPNNRFLAERTGGTYSTLKVQPAELEDSGVYFCASSPSGFLNSPLHFGNGTRLTVT.

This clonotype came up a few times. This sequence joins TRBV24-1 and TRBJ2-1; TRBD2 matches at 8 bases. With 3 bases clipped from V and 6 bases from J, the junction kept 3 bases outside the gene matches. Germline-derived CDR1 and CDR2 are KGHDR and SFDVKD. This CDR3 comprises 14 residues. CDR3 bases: TGTGCCACCAGTGATCGTCTAGCGGGCAATGAGCAGTTCTTC. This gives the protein CATSDRLAGNEQFF.

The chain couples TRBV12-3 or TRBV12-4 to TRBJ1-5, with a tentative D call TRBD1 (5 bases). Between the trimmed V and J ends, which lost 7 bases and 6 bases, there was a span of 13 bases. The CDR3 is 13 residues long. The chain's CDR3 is CASTTDILQPQHF. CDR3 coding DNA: TGTGCCAGCACCACGGACATACTTCAGCCCCAGCATTTT.

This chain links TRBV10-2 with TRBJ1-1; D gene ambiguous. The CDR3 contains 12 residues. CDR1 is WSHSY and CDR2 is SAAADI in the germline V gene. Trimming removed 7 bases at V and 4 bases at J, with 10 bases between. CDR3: CASKRSGTEAFF. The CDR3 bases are TGCGCCAGCAAGCGCAGCGGCACTGAAGCTTTCTTT.

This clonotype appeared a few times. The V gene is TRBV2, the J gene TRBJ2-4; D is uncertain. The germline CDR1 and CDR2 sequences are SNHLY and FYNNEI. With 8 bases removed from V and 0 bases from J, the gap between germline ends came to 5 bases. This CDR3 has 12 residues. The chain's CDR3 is CASALAKNIQYF. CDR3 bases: TGTGCCAGCGCACTAGCCAAAAACATTCAGTACTTC.

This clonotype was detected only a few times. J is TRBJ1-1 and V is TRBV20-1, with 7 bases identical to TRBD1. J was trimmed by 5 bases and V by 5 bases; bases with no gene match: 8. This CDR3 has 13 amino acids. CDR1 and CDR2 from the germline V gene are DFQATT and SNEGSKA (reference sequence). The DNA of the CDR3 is TGCAGTGCTGTAGACAGGGTGGGTACTGAAGCTTTCTTT. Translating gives CSAVDRVGTEAFF.

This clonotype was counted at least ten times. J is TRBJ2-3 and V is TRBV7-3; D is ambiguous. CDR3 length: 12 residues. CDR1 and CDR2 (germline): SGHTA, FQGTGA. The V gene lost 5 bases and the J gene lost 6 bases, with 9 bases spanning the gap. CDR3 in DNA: TGTGCCAGCAGCCCGGCTGCTGATACGCAGTATTTT. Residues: CASSPAADTQYF.

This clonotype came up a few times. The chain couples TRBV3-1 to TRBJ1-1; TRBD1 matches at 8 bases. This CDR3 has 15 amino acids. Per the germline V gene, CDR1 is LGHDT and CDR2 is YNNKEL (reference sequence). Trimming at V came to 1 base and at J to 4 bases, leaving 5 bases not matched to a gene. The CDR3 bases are TGTGCCAGCAGCCAAGGATCTACAGGGGGCACTGAAGCTTTCTTT. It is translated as CASSQGSTGGTEAFF. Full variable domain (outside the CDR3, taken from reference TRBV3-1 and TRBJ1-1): DTAVSQTPKYLVTQMGNDKSIKCEQNLGHDTMYWYKQDSKKFLKIMFSYNNKELIINETVPNRFSPKSPDKAHLNLHINSLELGDSAVYFCASSQGSTGGTEAFFGQGTRLTVV.

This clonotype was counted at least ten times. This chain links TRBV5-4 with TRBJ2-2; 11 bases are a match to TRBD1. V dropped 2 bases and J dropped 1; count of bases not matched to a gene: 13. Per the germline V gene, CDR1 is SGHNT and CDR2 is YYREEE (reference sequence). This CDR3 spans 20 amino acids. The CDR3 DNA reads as TGTGCCAGCAGCTTCCGGAGAGGGGACAGGGGGAAATTGAACACCGGGGAGCTGTTTTTT. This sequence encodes CASSFRRGDRGKLNTGELFF.

This CDR3 reads CSARRQEQFF. The CDR3 nucleotides are TGCAGTGCTAGACGACAGGAGCAGTTCTTC. The chain joins TRBV20-1 to TRBJ2-1; perhaps TRBD1 as D (5 bases). There are 10 residues in the CDR3. V gave up 2 bases and J gave up 10 bases, with 6 bases separating them. Germline V gives CDR1 DFQATT, CDR2 SNEGSKA (reference sequence).

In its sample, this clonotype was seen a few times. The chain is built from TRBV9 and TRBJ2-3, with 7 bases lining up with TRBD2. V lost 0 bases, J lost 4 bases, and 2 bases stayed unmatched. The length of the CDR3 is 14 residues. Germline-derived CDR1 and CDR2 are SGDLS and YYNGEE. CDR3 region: CASSVDGRPDTQYF. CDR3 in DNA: TGTGCCAGCAGCGTAGACGGGAGGCCAGATACGCAGTATTTT.

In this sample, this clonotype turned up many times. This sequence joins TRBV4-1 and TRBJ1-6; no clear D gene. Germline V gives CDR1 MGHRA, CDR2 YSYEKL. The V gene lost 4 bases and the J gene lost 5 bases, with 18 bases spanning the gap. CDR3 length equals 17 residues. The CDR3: CASSPVIVGPDNSPLHF. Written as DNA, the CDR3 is TGCGCCAGCAGCCCTGTGATCGTGGGCCCAGATAATTCACCCCTCCACTTT.

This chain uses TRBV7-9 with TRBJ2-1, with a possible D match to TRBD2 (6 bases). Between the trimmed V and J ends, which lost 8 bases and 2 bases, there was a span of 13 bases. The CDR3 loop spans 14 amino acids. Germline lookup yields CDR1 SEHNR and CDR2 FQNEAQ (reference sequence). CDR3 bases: TGTGCCAGCTCCCCTCGGGGGACCTACAATGAGCAGTTCTTC. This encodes CASSPRGTYNEQFF.

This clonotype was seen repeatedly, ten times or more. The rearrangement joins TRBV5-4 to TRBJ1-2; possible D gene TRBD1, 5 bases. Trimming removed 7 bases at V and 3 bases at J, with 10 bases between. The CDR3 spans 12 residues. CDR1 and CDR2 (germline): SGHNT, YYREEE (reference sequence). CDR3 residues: CASGGNDYGYTF. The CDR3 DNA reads TGTGCCAGCGGGGGGAACGACTATGGCTACACCTTC.

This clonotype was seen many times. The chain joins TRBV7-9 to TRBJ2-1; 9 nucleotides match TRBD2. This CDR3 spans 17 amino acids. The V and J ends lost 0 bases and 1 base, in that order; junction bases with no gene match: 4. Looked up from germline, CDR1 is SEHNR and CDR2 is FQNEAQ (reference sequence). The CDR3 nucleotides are TGTGCCAGCAGCTTAGCACCAGCGGGAGGTTCCTACAATGAGCAGTTCTTC. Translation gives CASSLAPAGGSYNEQFF.

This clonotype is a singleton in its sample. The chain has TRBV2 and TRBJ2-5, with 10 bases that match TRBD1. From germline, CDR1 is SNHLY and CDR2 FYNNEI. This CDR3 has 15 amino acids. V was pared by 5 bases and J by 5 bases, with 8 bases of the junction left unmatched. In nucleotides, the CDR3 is TGTGCCAGCAGTACCGGGACAGGGGTGTTCGAGACCCAGTACTTC. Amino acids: CASSTGTGVFETQYF. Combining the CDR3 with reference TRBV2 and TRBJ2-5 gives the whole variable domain EPEVTQTPSHQVTQMGQEVILRCVPISNHLYFYWYRQILGQKVEFLVSFYNNEISEKSEIFDDQFSVERPDGSNFTLKIRSTKLEDSAMYFCASSTGTGVFETQYFGPGTRLLVL.